This TCR beta chain was captured in a study of beta chain features in type 1 diabetes. This clone has a handful of counts. Its target is unknown. V gave up 4 bases and J gave up 7 bases; unmatched junction bases: 3. The CDR3 is 13 amino acids. Germline V CDR1 and CDR2: SNHLY, FYNNEI. The authors reverse transcribed all of the isolated RNA, so sequencing captured expressed TCRB transcripts. Libraries were prepared by immunoSEQ multiplex PCR; TCRdb keeps only in-frame clonotypes and omits some of them. The sample includes roughly 340,000 clones, roughly 14% of them seen just once. Study-level findings and limits: There was a moderate but significant shortening of TCRB CDR3s in all four CD4+ subsets of Type 1 diabetes patients.

The rearrangement joins TRBV2 to TRBJ2-7, with 11 bases that match TRBD2. The sample taken for sequencing was naive CD4+ T cells from blood. This receptor was identified in a woman aged 18-29 years with type 1 diabetes. For the CDR3, the DNA is TGTGCCAGCAGTGTCCTAGCGGGAGGAGAGCAGTACTTC. As protein: CASSVLAGGEQYF. The full variable domain, completed using reference TRBV2 and TRBJ2-7, is EPEVTQTPSHQVTQMGQEVILRCVPISNHLYFYWYRQILGQKVEFLVSFYNNEISEKSEIFDDQFSVERPDGSNFTLKIRSTKLEDSAMYFCASSVLAGGEQYFGPGTRLTVT.